Listed here are 8 T cell receptor beta chains from one sample, sequenced in a study of blood T cells in healthy people across ages. For the second PCR, which ran for about 6 to 11 cycles, a sample-barcoded 5' primer and a J-beta primer mix were used. TCRdb reprocessed the 5' RACE reads via MiXCR and lists one record per CDR3 protein. The data hold over 950,000 distinct CDR3 sequences, with roughly half observed a single time. Input material: blood. The receptors shown here come from a woman aged 55-70 years in good health.

The rearrangement uses TRBV6-2 or TRBV6-3 and TRBJ2-1, with unresolved D. Trimming took off 8 bases at V and 5 bases at J, with 19 bases between the two ends. The CDR3 runs to 15 residues. CDR1 is MNHEY and CDR2 is SVGEGT in the germline V gene. This CDR3 reads CASAGVVSSNNEQFF. In nucleotides, the CDR3 is TGTGCCAGCGCTGGGGTCGTGAGTTCGAACAATGAGCAGTTCTTC.

The rearrangement joins TRBV7-2 to TRBJ2-2; 11 bases line up with TRBD2. This CDR3 region has 16 residues. The germline CDR1 and CDR2 sequences are SGHTA and FQGNSA. V dropped 3 bases and J dropped 2; count of bases not matched to a gene: 2. The CDR3, as DNA: TGTGCCAGCAGCTTCCTAGCGGGAGGCAACACCGGGGAGCTGTTTTTT. Protein product: CASSFLAGGNTGELFF.

There are a few counts of this clonotype. The J gene is TRBJ2-7, the V gene TRBV7-2; tentatively, D is TRBD1 (6 bases). The germline V gene has CDR1 SGHTA and CDR2 FQGNSA. This CDR3 is 15 amino acids long. With 0 bases removed from V and 1 base from J, the gap between germline ends came to 10 bases. DNA of the CDR3: TGTGCCAGCAGCTTAGCGCACAGGGCGTCCTACGAGCAGTACTTC. It yields the protein CASSLAHRASYEQYF.

This clonotype was found a few times. CDR3 in amino acids: CASSMLGGETQYF. The CDR3 bases are TGCGCCAGCAGCATGCTAGGAGGCGAGACCCAGTACTTC. The rearrangement joins TRBV5-1 to TRBJ2-5, with TRBD2 as a possible D gene (5 bases). This CDR3 region has 13 residues. Trimming left V 4 bases short and J 5 bases short, with 12 bases between. The germline V gene encodes CDR1 SGHRS and CDR2 YFSETQ.

The chain has TRBV7-9 and TRBJ2-5; perhaps TRBD2 as D (5 bases). Germline loops: CDR1 SEHNR, CDR2 FQNEAQ (reference sequence). This CDR3 comprises 14 residues. The germline V and J ends were trimmed by 2 bases and 10 bases, with 17 bases remaining between them. The CDR3: CASSLSVAPPGQYF. DNA of the CDR3: TGTGCCAGCAGCTTAAGTGTAGCGCCTCCCGGCCAGTACTTC.

The chain uses TRBV4-1 and TRBJ1-1; TRBD1 might be the D (5 bases). Trimming took 3 bases from V and 1 from J, leaving 15 bases between them. The CDR3 length is 16 residues. CDR1 MGHRA and CDR2 YSYEKL come from the germline V gene. The DNA of the CDR3 is TGCGCCAGCAGCCACGCTTTGGGGGGATCGAACACTGAAGCTTTCTTT. Its translation is CASSHALGGSNTEAFF.

This rearrangement joins TRBV27 to TRBJ2-4; 9 nucleotides line up with TRBD1. The J call may be faulty, since TRBJ2-7 better matches the DNA end. CDR1 is MNHEY and CDR2 is SMNVEV in the germline V gene (reference sequence). The CDR3 sequence is 15 residues long. The CDR3: CASSFRDRALYEQYF. The DNA of the CDR3 is TGTGCCAGCAGTTTCAGGGACAGGGCCCTATACGAGCAGTACTTC.

This clonotype was counted only a few times. V is TRBV3-1 and J is TRBJ2-7, with 9 bases fitting TRBD2. The V gene end was trimmed by 10 bases and the J gene end by 6 bases; junction bases not matched to a gene: 7. Germline V gene sequence: CDR1 LGHDT, CDR2 YNNKEL (reference sequence). This CDR3 contains 12 residues. The DNA of the CDR3 is TGTGCCACTCGAGCGGGAGGAGGCGAGCAGTACTTC. This translates into CATRAGGGEQYF.